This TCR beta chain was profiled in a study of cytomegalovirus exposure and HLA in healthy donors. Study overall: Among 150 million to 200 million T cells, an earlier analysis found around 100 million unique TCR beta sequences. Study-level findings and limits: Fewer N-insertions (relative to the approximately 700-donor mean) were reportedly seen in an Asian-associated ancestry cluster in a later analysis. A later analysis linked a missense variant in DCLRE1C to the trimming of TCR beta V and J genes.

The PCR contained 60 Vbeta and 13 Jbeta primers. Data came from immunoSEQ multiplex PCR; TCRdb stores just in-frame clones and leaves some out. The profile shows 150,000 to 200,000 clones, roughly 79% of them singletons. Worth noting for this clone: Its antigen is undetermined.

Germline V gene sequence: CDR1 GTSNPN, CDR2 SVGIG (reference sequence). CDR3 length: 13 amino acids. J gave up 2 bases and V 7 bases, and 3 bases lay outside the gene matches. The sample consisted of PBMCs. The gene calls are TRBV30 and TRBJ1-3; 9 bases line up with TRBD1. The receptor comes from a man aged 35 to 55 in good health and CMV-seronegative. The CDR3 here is CASTGGTGNTIYF. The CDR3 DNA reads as TGTGCCTCCACAGGGGGCACTGGAAACACCATATATTTT.